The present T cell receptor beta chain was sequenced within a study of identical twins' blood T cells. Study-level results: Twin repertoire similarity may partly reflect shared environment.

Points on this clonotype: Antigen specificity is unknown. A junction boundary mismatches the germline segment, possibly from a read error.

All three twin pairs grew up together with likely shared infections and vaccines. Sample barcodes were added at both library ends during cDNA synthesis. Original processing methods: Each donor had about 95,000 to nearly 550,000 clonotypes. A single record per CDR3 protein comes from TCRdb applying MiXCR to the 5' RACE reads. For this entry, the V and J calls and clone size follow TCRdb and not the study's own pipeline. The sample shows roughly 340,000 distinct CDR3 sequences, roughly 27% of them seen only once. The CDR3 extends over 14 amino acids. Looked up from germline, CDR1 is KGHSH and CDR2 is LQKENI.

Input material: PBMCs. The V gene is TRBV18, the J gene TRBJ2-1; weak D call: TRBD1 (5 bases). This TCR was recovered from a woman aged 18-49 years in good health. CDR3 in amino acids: CASSPQVSFDEQFF. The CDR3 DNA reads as TGTGCCAGCTCCCCACAGGTTAGCTTCGATGAGCAGTTCTTC.